This TCR beta chain was sequenced in a study of cytomegalovirus exposure and HLA in healthy donors. Points from the study as a whole: The dataset shows that most TCR sequences were rare, while some public TCRs occurred in many donors.

This clone was counted a few times. The target antigen is unknown. Different DNA sequences within this sample yield the same CDR3. Healthy bone marrow donors supplied every sample. Though probably carrying unrecorded immune exposures, donors were nominally healthy at sampling. V gave up 3 bases and J gave up 0 bases; unmatched junction bases: 4. CDR1 KGHSH and CDR2 LQKENI come from the germline V gene. There are 15 residues in the CDR3. Amplification used 60 Vbeta primers and 13 Jbeta primers. Using immunoSEQ multiplex PCR, the repertoire was profiled, and TCRdb retains in-frame clones only, with some absent. This table has about 160,000 clones, 84% appearing once.

This sequence was found in a man between 18 and 29 years old in good health and CMV-seronegative. Sequencing used PBMCs. The chain combines TRBV18 with TRBJ2-7; 8 nucleotides agree with TRBD1. CDR3 residues: CASSPRDRTSYEQYF. CDR3 nucleotides: TGTGCCAGCTCACCCCGGGACAGGACCTCCTACGAGCAGTACTTC.